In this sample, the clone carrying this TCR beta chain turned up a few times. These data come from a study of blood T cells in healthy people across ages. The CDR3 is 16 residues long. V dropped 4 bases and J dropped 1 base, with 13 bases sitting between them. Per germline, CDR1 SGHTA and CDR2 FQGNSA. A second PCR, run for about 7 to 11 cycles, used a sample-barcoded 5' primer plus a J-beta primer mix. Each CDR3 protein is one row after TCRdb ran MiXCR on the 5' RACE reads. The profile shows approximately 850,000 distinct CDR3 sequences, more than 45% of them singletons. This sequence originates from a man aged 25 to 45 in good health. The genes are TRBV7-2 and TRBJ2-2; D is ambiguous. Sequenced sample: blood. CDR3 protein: CASSSRAVLNTGELFF. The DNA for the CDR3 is TGTGCCAGCAGCTCACGGGCTGTCTTGAACACCGGGGAGCTGTTTTTT.